The 10 T cell receptor beta chains below all came from one sample that was sequenced in a study of CD4 T cells in relation to SARS-CoV-2 and coronaviruses. Clones were sequenced by immunoSEQ multiplex PCR, and TCRdb holds only the in-frame ones, with some missing. This sample carries tens of thousands of clones, around 80% of them seen once, and the ten largest clones take 2.5% to 3.5%. These TCRs' antigens remain unknown. Sequencing was performed on memory CD4+ T cells from PBMCs, cultured in vitro. The source of these receptors is an adult with COVID-19.

This chain connects TRBV29-1 to TRBJ1-1, with D unclear. Trimming took 4 bases from V and 0 from J, leaving 6 bases between them. Germline values: CDR1 SQVTM, CDR2 ANQGSEA. This CDR3 is 12 amino acids long. CDR3 sequence: CSVAAVNTEAFF. In nucleotides, the CDR3 is TGCAGCGTTGCAGCGGTGAACACTGAAGCTTTCTTT. Based on the CDR3 plus reference TRBV29-1 and TRBJ1-1, the full variable domain is SAVISQKPSRDICQRGTSLTIQCQVDSQVTMMFWYRQQPGQSLTLIATANQGSEATYESGFVIDKFPISRPNLTFSTLTVSNMSPEDSSIYLCSVAAVNTEAFFGQGTRLTVV.

This chain links TRBV4-3 with TRBJ2-4; 10 bases are shared with TRBD2. CDR1 LGHNA and CDR2 YSLEER come from the germline V gene. J gave up 4 bases and V 1 base, and 10 bases lay outside the gene matches. This CDR3 spans 18 amino acids. CDR3 amino acids: CASSQVAGGVEVKNIQYF. CDR3 coding DNA: TGCGCCAGCAGCCAAGTAGCGGGAGGAGTGGAGGTGAAAAACATTCAGTACTTC.

V is TRBV5-1 and J is TRBJ2-1, with 9 positions matching TRBD2. V trimming: 3 bases; J trimming: 5 bases; junction bases outside the gene matches: 3. CDR1 and CDR2 from the germline V gene are SGHRS and YFSETQ. There are 14 residues in the CDR3. CDR3 protein: CASSWASGDNEQFF. DNA of the CDR3: TGCGCCAGCAGCTGGGCTAGCGGGGACAATGAGCAGTTCTTC.

The V gene is TRBV14, the J gene TRBJ2-1; a possible D gene is TRBD2 (6 bases). Trimming cost V 1 base and J 0 bases, with 10 bases left between them. The germline CDR1 and CDR2 sequences are SGHDN and FVKESK. The CDR3 covers 16 residues. CDR3 sequence (DNA): TGTGCCAGCAGCCAAGCCGGAGGGAGCTCCTACAATGAGCAGTTCTTC. Translated: CASSQAGGSSYNEQFF.

The rearrangement uses TRBV7-9 and TRBJ2-3; D tentatively reads TRBD1 or TRBD2 (6 bases each). The ends were cut back, 8 bases at V and 1 base at J, with 16 bases in the middle. CDR1 is SEHNR and CDR2 is FQNEAQ in the germline V gene (reference sequence). The CDR3 extends over 15 amino acids. The CDR3 reads CASGRVGGRTDTQYF. DNA for the CDR3: TGTGCCAGCGGAAGGGTGGGGGGCCGCACAGATACGCAGTATTTT. The full variable domain, completed using reference TRBV7-9 and TRBJ2-3, is DTGVSQNPRHKITKRGQNVTFRCDPISEHNRLYWYRQTLGQGPEFLTYFQNEAQLEKSRLLSDRFSAERPKGSFSTLEIQRTEQGDSAMYLCASGRVGGRTDTQYFGPGTRLTVL.

J is TRBJ1-5 and V is TRBV28; TRBD1 might be the D (5 bases). Trimming removed 6 bases from V and 7 bases from J, with 22 bases in between. The CDR3 runs to 16 residues. Per germline, CDR1 MDHEN and CDR2 SYDVKM. The CDR3 DNA sequence: TGTGCCAGCAGCCGCCGGGGGAGACAGTCCTGGCAGCCCCAGCATTTT. Amino acids: CASSRRGRQSWQPQHF.

This clone was picked up a small number of times. This chain uses TRBV7-9 with TRBJ2-2, with D unclear. The V gene's germline CDR1 is SEHNR and CDR2 FQNEAQ (reference sequence). Trimming shortened V by 1 base and J by 6 bases, and 9 bases separated the two germline ends. This CDR3 has 14 residues. The CDR3 DNA is TGTGCCAGCAGCTTAGAGGATTGGGCCGGGGAGCTGTTTTTT. Protein sequence: CASSLEDWAGELFF.

The rearrangement joins TRBV7-2 to TRBJ2-5, with D unclear. The CDR3 is 12 residues long. Germline V gives CDR1 SGHTA, CDR2 FQGNSA. V was trimmed by 5 bases and J by 2 bases, leaving 6 bases between them. CDR3 DNA sequence: TGTGCCAGCAGCCCCCAACAAGAGACCCAGTACTTC. Translating gives CASSPQQETQYF.

This chain uses TRBV11-1 with TRBJ2-5; TRBD1 aligns across 7 bases. V shed 5 bases, J shed 4 bases, and the junction held 10 bases outside the gene matches. CDR1 is SGHAT, CDR2 FQDESV, per germline (reference sequence). This CDR3 region has 15 residues. The CDR3 region has the DNA TGTGCCAGCAGCCAACGACAGGGACCGCCAGAGACCCAGTACTTC. This gives the protein CASSQRQGPPETQYF.

V and J are TRBV30 and TRBJ2-3; the match to TRBD2 covers 11 bases. Germline V gives CDR1 GTSNPN, CDR2 SVGIG (reference sequence). Unmatched junction bases numbered 10, after V lost 2 bases and J lost 0 bases. This CDR3 has 18 amino acids. In nucleotides, the CDR3 is TGTGCCTGGAGTCACACACCCTGGACTAGCGGGAGCACAGATACGCAGTATTTT. It codes for CAWSHTPWTSGSTDTQYF.